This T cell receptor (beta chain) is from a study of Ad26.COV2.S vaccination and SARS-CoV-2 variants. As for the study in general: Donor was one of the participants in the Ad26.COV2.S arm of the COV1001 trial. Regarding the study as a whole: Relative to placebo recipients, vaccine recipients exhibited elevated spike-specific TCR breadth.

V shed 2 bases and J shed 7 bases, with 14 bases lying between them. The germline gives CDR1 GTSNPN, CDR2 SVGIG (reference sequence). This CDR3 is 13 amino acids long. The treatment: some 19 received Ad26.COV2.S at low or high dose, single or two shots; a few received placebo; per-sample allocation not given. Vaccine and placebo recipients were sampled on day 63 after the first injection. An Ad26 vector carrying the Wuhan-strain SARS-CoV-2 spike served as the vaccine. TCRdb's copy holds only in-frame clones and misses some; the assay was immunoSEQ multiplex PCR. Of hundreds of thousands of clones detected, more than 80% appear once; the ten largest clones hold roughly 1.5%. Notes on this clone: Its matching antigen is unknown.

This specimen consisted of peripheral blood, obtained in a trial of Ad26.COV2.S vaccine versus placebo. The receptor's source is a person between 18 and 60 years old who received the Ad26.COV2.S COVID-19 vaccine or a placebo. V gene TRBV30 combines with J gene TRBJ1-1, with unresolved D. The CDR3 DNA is TGTGCCTGGAGTTACCCCCTTTTGGGTGAAGCTTTCTTT. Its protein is CAWSYPLLGEAFF.